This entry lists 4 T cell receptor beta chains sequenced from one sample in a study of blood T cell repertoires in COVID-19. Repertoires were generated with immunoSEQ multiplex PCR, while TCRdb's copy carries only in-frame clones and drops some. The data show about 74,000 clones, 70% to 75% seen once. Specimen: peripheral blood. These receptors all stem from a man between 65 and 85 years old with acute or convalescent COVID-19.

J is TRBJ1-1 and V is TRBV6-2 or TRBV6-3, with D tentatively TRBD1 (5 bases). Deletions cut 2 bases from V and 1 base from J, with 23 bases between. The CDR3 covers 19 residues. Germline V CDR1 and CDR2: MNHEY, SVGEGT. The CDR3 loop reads CASSYPHPWVLQENTEAFF. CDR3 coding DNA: TGTGCCAGCAGTTACCCGCACCCCTGGGTGTTACAGGAGAACACTGAAGCTTTCTTT.

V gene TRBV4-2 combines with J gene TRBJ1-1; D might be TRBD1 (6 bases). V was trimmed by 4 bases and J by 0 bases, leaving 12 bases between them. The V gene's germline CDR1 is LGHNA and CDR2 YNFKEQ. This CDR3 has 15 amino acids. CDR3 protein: CASSPAGGVNTEAFF. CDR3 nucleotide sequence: TGTGCCAGCAGCCCGGCGGGGGGCGTGAACACTGAAGCTTTCTTT.

As DNA, the CDR3 is TGTGCCAGCAGCAGGGGCACCAACAATGAGCAGTTCTTC. This encodes CASSRGTNNEQFF. The chain combines TRBV7-3 with TRBJ2-1, with D possibly TRBD1 on 5 matching bases. Germline lookup yields CDR1 SGHTA and CDR2 FQGTGA. Trimming pared 5 bases from V and 5 bases from J, leaving 10 bases between. The CDR3 runs to 13 residues. Drawing the rest from reference TRBV7-3 and TRBJ2-1, the complete variable domain is GAGVSQTPSNKVTEKGKYVELRCDPISGHTALYWYRQSLGQGPEFLIYFQGTGAADDSGLPNDRFFAVRPEGSVSTLKIQRTERGDSAVYLCASSRGTNNEQFFGPGTRLTVL.

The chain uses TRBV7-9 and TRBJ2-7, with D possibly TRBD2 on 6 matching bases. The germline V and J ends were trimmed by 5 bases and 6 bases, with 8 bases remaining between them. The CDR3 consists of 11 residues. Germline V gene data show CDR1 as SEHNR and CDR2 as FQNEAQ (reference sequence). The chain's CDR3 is CASSGGREQYF. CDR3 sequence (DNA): TGTGCCAGCAGCGGAGGGCGCGAGCAGTACTTC.